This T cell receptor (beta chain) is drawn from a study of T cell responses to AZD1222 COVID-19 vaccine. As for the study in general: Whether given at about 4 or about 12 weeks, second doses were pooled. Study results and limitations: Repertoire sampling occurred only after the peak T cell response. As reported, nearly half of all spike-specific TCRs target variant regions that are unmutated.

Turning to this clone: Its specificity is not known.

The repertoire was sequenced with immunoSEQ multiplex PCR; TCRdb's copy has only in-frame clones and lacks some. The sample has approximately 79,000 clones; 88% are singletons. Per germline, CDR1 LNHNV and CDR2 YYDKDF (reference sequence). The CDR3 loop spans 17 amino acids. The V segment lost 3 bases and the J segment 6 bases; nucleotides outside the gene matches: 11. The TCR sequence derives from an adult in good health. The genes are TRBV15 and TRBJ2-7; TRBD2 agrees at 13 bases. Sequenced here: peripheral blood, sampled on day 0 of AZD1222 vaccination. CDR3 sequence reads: CATSSAPGLAGVGEQYF. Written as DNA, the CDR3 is TGTGCCACCAGCAGCGCCCCTGGACTAGCGGGAGTTGGCGAGCAGTACTTC.